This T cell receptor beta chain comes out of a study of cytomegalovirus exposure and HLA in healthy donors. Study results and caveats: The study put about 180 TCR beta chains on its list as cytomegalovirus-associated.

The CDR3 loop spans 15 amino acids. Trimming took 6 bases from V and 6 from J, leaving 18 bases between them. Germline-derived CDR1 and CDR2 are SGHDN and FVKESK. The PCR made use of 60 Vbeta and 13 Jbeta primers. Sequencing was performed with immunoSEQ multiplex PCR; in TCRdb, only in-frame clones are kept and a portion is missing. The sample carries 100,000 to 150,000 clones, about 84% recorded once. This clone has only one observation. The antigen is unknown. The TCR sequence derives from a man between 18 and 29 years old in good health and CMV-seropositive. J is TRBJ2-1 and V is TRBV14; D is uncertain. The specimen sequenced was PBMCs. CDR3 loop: CASRLTLSSSNEQFF. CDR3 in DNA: TGTGCCAGCAGACTAACGTTGAGTAGTAGCAATGAGCAGTTCTTC.